The entry below describes one T cell receptor beta chain. The data were produced by immunoSEQ multiplex PCR, yet TCRdb's version contains in-frame clones alone and is incomplete. Counted here are approximately 390,000 clones, about 83% occurring once; the ten biggest clones make up about 9.4%. The germline CDR1 and CDR2 sequences are SGHAT and FQNNGV. With 1 base removed from V and 13 bases from J, the gap between germline ends came to 13 bases. The CDR3 totals 12 residues. This sample was taken from a study of blood T cell repertoires in COVID-19. The recovered donors of Cohort 3 showed two negative PCRs, clearance, or symptom resolution.

Sequenced sample: PBMCs or T cells enriched from blood (not recorded which). The rearrangement uses TRBV11-2 and TRBJ1-1, with no clear D. The TCR was taken from a woman aged 45-65 years who had recovered from COVID-19. CDR3 sequence: CASSLVAVEIFF. CDR3 bases: TGTGCCAGCAGCTTAGTGGCGGTGGAGATTTTCTTT.